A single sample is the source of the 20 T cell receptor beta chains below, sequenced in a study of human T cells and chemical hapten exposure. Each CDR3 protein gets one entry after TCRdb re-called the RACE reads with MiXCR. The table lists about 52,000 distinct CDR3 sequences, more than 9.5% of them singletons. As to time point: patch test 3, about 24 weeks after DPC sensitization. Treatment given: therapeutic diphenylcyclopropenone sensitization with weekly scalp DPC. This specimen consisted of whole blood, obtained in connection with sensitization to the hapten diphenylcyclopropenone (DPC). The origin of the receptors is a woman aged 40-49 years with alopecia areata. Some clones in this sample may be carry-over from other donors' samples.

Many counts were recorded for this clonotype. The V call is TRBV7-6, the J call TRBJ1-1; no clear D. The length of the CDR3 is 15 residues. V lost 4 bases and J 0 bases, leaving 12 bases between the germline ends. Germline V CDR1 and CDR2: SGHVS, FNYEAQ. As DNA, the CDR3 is TGTGCCAGCAGCTCTCCCGGGGTGTTGAACACTGAAGCTTTCTTT. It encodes CASSSPGVLNTEAFF. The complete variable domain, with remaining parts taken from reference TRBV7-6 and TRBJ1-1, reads GAGVSQSPRYKVTKRGQDVALRCDPISGHVSLYWYRQALGQGPEFLTYFNYEAQQDKSGLPNDRFSAERPEGSISTLTIQRTEQRDSAMYRCASSSPGVLNTEAFFGQGTRLTVV.

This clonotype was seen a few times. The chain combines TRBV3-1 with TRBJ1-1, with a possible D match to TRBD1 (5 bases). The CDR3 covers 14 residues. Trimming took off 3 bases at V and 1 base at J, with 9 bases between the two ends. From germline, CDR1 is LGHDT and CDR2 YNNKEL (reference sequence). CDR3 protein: CASSQSRGNTEAFF. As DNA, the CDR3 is TGTGCCAGCAGCCAGAGTAGGGGGAACACTGAAGCTTTCTTT. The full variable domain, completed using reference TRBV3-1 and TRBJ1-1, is DTAVSQTPKYLVTQMGNDKSIKCEQNLGHDTMYWYKQDSKKFLKIMFSYNNKELIINETVPNRFSPKSPDKAHLNLHINSLELGDSAVYFCASSQSRGNTEAFFGQGTRLTVV.

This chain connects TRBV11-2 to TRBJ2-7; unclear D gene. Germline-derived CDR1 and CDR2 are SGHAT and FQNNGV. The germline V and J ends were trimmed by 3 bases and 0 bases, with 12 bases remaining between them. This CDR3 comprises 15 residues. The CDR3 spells CASSFKTDPSYEQYF. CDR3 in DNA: TGTGCCAGCAGCTTCAAGACGGACCCCTCCTACGAGCAGTACTTC.

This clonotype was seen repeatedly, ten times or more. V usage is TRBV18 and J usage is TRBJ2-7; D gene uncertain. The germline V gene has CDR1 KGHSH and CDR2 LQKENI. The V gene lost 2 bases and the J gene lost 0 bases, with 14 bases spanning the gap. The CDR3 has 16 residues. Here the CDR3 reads CASSPSRQLSSYEQYF. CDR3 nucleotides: TGTGCCAGCTCACCATCGAGGCAGCTGAGCTCCTACGAGCAGTACTTC.

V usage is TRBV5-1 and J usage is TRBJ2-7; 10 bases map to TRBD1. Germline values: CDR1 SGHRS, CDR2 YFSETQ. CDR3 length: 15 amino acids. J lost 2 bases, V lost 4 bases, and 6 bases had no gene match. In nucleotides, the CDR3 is TGCGCCAGCAGCAAGGGGACAGGGGTTCCCTACGAGCAGTACTTC. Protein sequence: CASSKGTGVPYEQYF. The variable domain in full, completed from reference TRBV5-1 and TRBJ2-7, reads KAGVTQTPRYLIKTRGQQVTLSCSPISGHRSVSWYQQTPGQGLQFLFEYFSETQRNKGNFPGRFSGRQFSNSRSEMNVSTLELGDSALYLCASSKGTGVPYEQYFGPGTRLTVT.

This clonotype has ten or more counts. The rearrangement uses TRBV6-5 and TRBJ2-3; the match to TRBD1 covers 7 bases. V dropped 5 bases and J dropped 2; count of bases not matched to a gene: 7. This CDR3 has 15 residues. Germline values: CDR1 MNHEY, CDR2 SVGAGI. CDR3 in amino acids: CASSDRDRYTDTQYF. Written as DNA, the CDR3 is TGTGCCAGCAGTGACCGGGACAGATACACAGATACGCAGTATTTT.

The CDR3 region has the DNA TGTGCCAGCAGCCAGACAGGGCAAGAGACCCAGTACTTC. Protein sequence: CASSQTGQETQYF. The chain joins TRBV28 to TRBJ2-5; 7 nucleotides match TRBD1. This CDR3 has 13 amino acids. The V and J ends lost 6 bases and 2 bases, in that order; junction bases with no gene match: 3. Germline loops: CDR1 MDHEN, CDR2 SYDVKM. Drawing the rest from reference TRBV28 and TRBJ2-5, the complete variable domain is DVKVTQSSRYLVKRTGEKVFLECVQDMDHENMFWYRQDPGLGLRLIYFSYDVKMKEKGDIPEGYSVSREKKERFSLILESASTNQTSMYLCASSQTGQETQYFGPGTRLLVL.

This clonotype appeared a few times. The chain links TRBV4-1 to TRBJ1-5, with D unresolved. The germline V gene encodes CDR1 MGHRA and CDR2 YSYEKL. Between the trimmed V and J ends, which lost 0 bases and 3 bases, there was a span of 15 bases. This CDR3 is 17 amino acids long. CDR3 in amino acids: CASSQEGLGFPNQPQHF. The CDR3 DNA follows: TGCGCCAGCAGCCAAGAAGGATTGGGGTTCCCCAATCAGCCCCAGCATTTT.

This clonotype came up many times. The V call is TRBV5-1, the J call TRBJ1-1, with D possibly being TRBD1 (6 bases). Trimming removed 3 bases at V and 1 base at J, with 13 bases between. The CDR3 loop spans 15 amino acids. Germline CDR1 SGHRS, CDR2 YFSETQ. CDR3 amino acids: CASSSYRDGNTEAFF. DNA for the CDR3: TGCGCCAGCAGCTCTTACAGGGACGGGAACACTGAAGCTTTCTTT.

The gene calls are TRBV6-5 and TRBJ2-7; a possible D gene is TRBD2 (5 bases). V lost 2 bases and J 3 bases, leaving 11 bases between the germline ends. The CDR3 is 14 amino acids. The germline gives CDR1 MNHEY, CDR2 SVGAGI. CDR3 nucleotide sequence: TGTGCCAGCAGTTACGGGAGTGGTGTCTACGAGCAGTACTTC. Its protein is CASSYGSGVYEQYF.

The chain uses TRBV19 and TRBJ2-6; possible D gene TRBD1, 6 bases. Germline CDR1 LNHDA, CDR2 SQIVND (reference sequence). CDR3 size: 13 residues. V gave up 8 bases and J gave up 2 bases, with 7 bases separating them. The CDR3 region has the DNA TGTGCCAGTGGGGACACTGGGGCCAACGTCCTGACTTTC. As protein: CASGDTGANVLTF.

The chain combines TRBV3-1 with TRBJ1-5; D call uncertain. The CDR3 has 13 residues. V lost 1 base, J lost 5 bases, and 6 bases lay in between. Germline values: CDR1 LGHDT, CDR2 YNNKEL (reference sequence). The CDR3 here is CASSQGLYQPQHF. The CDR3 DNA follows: TGTGCCAGCAGCCAAGGACTATATCAGCCCCAGCATTTT.

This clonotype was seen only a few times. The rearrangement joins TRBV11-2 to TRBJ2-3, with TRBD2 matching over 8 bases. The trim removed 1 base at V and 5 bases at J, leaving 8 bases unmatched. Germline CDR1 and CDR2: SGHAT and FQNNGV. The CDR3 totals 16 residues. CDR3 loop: CASSLVAAGGGDTQYF. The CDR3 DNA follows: TGTGCCAGCAGCTTAGTTGCTGCGGGGGGAGGAGATACGCAGTATTTT.

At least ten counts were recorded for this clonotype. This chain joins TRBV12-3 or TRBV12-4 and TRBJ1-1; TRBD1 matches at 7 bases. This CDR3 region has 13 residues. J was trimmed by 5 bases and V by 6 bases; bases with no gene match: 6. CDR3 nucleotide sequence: TGTGCCAGCAGCGACAGGGCTCGAACTGAAGCTTTCTTT. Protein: CASSDRARTEAFF.

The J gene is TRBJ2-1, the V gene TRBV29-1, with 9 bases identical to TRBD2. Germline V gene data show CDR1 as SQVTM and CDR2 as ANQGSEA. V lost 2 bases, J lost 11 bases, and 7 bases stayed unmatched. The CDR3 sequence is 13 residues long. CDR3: CSVELGGGGQQFF. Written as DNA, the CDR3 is TGCAGCGTTGAATTAGGCGGGGGGGGCCAGCAGTTCTTC.

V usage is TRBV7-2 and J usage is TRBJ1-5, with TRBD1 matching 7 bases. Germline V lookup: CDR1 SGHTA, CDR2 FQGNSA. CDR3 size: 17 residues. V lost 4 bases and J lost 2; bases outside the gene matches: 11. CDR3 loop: CASSSATGSIGNQPQHF. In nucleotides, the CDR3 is TGTGCCAGCAGCTCTGCGACAGGGTCGATAGGCAATCAGCCCCAGCATTTT.

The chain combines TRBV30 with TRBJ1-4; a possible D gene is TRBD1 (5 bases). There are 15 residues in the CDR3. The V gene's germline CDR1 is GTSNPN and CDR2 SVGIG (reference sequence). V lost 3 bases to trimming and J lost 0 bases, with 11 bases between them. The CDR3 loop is CAWRRGTATNEKLFF. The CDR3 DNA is TGTGCCTGGAGGCGGGGGACGGCAACTAATGAAAAACTGTTTTTT.

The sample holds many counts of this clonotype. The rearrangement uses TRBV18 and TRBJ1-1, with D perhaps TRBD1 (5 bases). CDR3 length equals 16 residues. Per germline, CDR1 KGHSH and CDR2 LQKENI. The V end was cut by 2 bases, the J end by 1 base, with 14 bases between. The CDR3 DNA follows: TGTGCCAGCTCACCAAGAGGTGCCGGGGGGAACACTGAAGCTTTCTTT. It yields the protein CASSPRGAGGNTEAFF.

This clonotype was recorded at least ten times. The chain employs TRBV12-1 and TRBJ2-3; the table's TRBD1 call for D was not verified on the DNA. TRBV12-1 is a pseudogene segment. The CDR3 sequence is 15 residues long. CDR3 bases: TGTGCCAGCAGACCCGACAGGGGGCCCCCAGATACGCAGTATTTT. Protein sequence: CASRPDRGPPDTQYF.

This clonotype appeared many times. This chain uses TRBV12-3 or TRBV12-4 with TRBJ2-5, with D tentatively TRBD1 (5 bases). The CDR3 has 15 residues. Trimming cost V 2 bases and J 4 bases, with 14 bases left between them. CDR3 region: CASSLRTTYRETQYF. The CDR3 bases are TGTGCCAGCAGTTTACGGACAACTTACCGAGAGACCCAGTACTTC.